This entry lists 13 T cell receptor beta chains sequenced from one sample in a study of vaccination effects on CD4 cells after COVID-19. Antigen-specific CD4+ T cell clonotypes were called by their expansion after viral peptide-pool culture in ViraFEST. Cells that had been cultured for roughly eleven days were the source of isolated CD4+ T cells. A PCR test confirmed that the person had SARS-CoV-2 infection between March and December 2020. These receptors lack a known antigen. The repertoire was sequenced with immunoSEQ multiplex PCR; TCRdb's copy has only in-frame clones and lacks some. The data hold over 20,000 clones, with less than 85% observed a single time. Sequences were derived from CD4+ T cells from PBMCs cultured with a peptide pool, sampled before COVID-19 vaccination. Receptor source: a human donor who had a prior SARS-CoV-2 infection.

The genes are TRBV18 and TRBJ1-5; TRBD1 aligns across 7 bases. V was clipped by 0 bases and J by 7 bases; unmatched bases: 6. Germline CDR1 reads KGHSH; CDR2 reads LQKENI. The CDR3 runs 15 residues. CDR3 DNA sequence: TGTGCCAGCTCACCACCAGGACAGGTGGAACAGCCCCAGCATTTT. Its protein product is CASSPPGQVEQPQHF.

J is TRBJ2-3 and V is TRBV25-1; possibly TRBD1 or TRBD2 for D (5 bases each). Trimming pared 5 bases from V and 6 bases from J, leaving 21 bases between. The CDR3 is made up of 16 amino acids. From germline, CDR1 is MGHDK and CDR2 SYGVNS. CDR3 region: CASSSGQGWWGDTQYF. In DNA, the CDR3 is TGTGCCAGCAGTTCCGGTCAGGGTTGGTGGGGGGATACGCAGTATTTT. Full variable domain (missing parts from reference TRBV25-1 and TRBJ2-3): EADIYQTPRYLVIGTGKKITLECSQTMGHDKMYWYQQDPGMELHLIHYSYGVNSTEKGDLSSESTVSRIRTEHFPLTLESARPSHTSQYLCASSSGQGWWGDTQYFGPGTRLTVL.

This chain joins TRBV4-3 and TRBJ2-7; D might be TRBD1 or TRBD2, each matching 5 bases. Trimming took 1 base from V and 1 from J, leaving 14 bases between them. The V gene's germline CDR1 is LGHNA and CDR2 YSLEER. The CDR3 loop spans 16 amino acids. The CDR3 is CASSQGSRDVSYEQYF. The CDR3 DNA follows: TGCGCCAGCAGCCAAGGGTCCCGGGACGTTTCCTACGAGCAGTACTTC.

CDR3 nucleotide sequence: TGTGCCAGCAGCTTGGCGCCGATAGTTGCCCGGGGCTACACCTTC. It encodes CASSLAPIVARGYTF. The chain combines TRBV5-5 with TRBJ1-2; D is ambiguous. The V gene's germline CDR1 is SGHKS and CDR2 YYEKEE (reference sequence). This CDR3 spans 15 amino acids. The germline V and J ends were trimmed by 0 bases and 8 bases, with 17 bases remaining between them.

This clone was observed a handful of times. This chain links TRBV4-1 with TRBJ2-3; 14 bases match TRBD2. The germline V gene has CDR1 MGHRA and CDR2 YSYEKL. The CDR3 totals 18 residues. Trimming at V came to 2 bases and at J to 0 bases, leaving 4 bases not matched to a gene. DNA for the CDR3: TGCGCCAGCAGCCAAAGCGGACTAGCGGGGGGTAGCACAGATACGCAGTATTTT. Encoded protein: CASSQSGLAGGSTDTQYF.

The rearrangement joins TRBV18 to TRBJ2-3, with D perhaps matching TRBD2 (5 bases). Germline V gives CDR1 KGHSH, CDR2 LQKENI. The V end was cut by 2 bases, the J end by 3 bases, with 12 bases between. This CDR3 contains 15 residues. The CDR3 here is CASSPTRETTDTQYF. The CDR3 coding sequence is TGTGCCAGCTCACCAACTAGGGAAACAACAGATACGCAGTATTTT.

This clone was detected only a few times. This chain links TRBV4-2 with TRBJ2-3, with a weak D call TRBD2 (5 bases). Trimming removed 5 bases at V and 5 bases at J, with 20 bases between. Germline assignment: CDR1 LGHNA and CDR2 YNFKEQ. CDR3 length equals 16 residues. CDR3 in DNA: TGTGCCAGCAGCTCCTCCCCCAGAGGGTTTGGAGATACGCAGTATTTT. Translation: CASSSSPRGFGDTQYF.

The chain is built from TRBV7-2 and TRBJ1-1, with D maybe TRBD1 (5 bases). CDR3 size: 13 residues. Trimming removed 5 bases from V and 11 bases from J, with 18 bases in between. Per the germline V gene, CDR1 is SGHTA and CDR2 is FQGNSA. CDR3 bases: TGTGCCAGCAGCCCACAGGTCCCGATGTTGGCTTTCTTT. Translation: CASSPQVPMLAFF.

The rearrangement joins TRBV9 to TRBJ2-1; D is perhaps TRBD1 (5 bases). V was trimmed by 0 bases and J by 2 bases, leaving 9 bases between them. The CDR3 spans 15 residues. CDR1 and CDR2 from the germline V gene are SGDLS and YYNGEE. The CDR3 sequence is CASSVEGRAYNEQFF. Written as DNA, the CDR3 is TGTGCCAGCAGCGTAGAGGGCAGGGCCTACAATGAGCAGTTCTTC.

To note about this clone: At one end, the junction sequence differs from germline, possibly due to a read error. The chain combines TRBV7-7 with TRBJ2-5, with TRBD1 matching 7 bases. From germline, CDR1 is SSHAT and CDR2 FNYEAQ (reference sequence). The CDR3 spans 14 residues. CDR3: CASSPRQGRETQYF. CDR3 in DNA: TGTGCTAGCAGCCCAAGACAGGGTCGAGAGACCCAGTACTTC.

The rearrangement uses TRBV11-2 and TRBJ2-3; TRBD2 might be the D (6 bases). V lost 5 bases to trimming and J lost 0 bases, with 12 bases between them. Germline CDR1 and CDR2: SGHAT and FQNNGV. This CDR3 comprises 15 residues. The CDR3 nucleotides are TGTGCCAGCAGCCGCCGGGGGTTTAGCACAGATACGCAGTATTTT. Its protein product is CASSRRGFSTDTQYF.

This chain's CDR3 is CARQREATYEQYF. For the CDR3, the DNA is TGTGCCCGACAACGGGAGGCTACCTACGAGCAGTACTTC. The chain couples TRBV3-1 (or the pseudogene TRBV3-2) to TRBJ2-7; TRBD2 aligns across 7 bases. CDR1 is LGHDT and CDR2 is YNNKEL in the germline V gene (reference sequence). The CDR3 is made up of 13 amino acids. The V gene end was trimmed by 11 bases and the J gene end by 2 bases; junction bases not matched to a gene: 9.

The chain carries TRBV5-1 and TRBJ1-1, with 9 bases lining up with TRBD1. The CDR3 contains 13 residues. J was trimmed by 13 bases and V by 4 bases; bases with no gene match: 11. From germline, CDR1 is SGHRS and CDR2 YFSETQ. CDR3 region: CASSRSGTGFVFF. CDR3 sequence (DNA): TGCGCCAGCAGCAGGTCCGGGACAGGGTTTGTTTTCTTT.